This T cell receptor beta chain was identified in a study of T cells in Graves' hyperthyroidism and ophthalmopathy (dated by TCRdb to the late 2010s). Notes on the research overall: Peripheral blood was sampled at the time of initial diagnosis, prior to any treatment. Following sampling, methimazole starting at 30 mg daily was given to hyperthyroidism patients, and high-dose intravenous methylprednisolone was given to ophthalmopathy patients. The 100 discovery patients were randomly divided into training and test sets at a 7:3 ratio. Whether ophthalmopathy could be predicted prospectively was tested in an independent validation cohort made up of approximately 19 hyperthyroidism patients plus 17 patients who later progressed to ophthalmopathy. Thyroid tissue and blood T-cell repertoires from more than 5 Graves' hyperthyroidism patients were also compared in the study. TCR Vbeta CDR3 sequencing of 135 peripheral blood samples (fewer than 45 ophthalmopathy, roughly 74 hyperthyroidism and some 17 progressor patients) is reported in the paper. TCR V-J signatures able to tell the groups apart were searched for in a discovery cohort of 90 to 100 patients, of whom about 40 had Graves' ophthalmopathy and about 55 had stable Graves' hyperthyroidism.

What the study reported, not specific to this receptor: In validation, progression to ophthalmopathy was predicted by the model with nearly 71% sensitivity and 72% to 85% specificity, a median of about 6 months before onset. Sample size was not statistically predetermined, and blinding of investigators to group allocation was not performed. Most expanded thyroid clonotypes (frequency above 0.001) were also found in blood, which suggests that blood repertoires may mirror thyroid immune responses. A 13 V-J signature model separated ophthalmopathy from stable hyperthyroidism, with over 85% sensitivity and 81% to 82% specificity in cross-validation and 80%/75% in testing.

Stable Graves' hyperthyroidism was defined as no progression to ophthalmopathy during 18 months of follow-up. Hyperthyroidism patients were aged 18 to 65 years and newly diagnosed, with disease duration of less than 2 months. The study excluded patients with uncontrolled infections, other autoimmune diseases, pregnancy or lactation. Clinical symptoms, serum thyroxine and TRAb, thyroid ultrasound, and orbital computed tomography formed the basis for the diagnoses. PBMCs were separated from approximately 10 ml of fresh peripheral blood using Ficoll-Paque density gradient centrifugation. Trizol reagent was used to extract total RNA, and RNA quality was then checked on an Agilent 2100 Bioanalyzer. About this clonotype itself: There is no known antigen for this receptor. No clone much larger than this one lies a single base away; base qualities are absent.

Amplification of TCR beta CDR3 regions was carried out from RNA transcripts. For the first round of RT-PCR on the TCR CDR3, the HTBI primer set was used together with the Qiagen OneStep RT-PCR kit. The libraries were constructed in a second round of multiplex PCR and then size-selected and purified. Libraries were sequenced paired-end with 100 bp reads on an Illumina HiSeq2000. The original methods were these. Raw data were processed with SOAPnuke, discarding reads with adapters, uncalled bases, mean Phred below 15, or no exact constant-primer or identifier match. High-quality paired reads were merged with COPE v1.2.5, and unique nucleotide sequences were defined as clonotypes. MiTCR v1.1 was used to align clonotypes to the IMGT TRBV, TRBD and TRBJ reference segments. The analysis included only V-J combinations with a frequency above 0.0001, which together covered approximately 99% of the repertoires. A TCS score was defined as the ratio of F50 (clonal expansion) to E x V (chaos), with BLOSUM62-based TCRdist applied between CDR3 peptides within each V-J. Welch's t-statistics and random forest reduced 500 to 650 V-J features to about 13, which were used in a naive Bayes classifier (R e1071). The public reads were quality trimmed at Q25 with fastp and then assembled into clones with MiXCR by TCRdb, keeping productive beta chains. Entries are consolidated by CDR3 protein sequence, retaining the most common genes and DNA. The authors' filters were not applied to this entry. The sample includes 550,000 to 650,000 distinct CDR3 sequences, with 14% observed a single time. The top ten constitute about 15% of the sample.

Including cysteine and phenylalanine, the CDR3 has 15 amino acids. The kept DNA is CDR3 alone, 45 bases in frame from the first base. In the germline V gene, CDR1 corresponds to SGHNT and CDR2 to YENEEA. Deletion took 2 bases off V and 4 bases off J, with a span of 12 bases between the germline ends. The TCR comes from a woman aged 40 to 49 with Graves' hyperthyroidism. This sequence uses TRBV11-3 and TRBJ2-1; TRBD2 is a possible D gene, resting on 5 matching bases. The specimen sequenced was blood. Read as DNA, the sequence is TGTGCCAGCAGCTTAAAACGGGGAGCTTACAATGAGCAGTTCTTC. Its coded protein is CASSLKRGAYNEQFF.